The rows below give T cell receptor beta chains drawn from one sample of a study of regulatory T cells in long-lasting Graves disease. TCRdb independently ran MiXCR on the multiplex PCR reads; one entry per CDR3 protein. The table includes under 450,000 distinct CDR3 sequences, roughly 17% detected once. The data also belong to a second study, concerning T cells in Graves' hyperthyroidism and ophthalmopathy.

The sequences come from peripheral blood mononuclear cells (PBMCs), collected at new diagnosis, from a patient treated with antithyroid drugs. The receptor set was obtained from a young woman with Graves disease. Both conserved end residues are part of each CDR3. A D gene is named only where the DNA matches it firmly. The size of a clone is reported for some rows only, either as once, few or many, or as a class for expanded clones.

D,size,V,J,DNA,CDR3
.,many,TRBV6-1,TRBJ1-5,TGTGCCAGCAGGGGAGGACAGCATTATAGCAATCAGCCCCAGCATTTT,CASRGGQHYSNQPQHF
.,many,TRBV12-3/TRBV12-4,TRBJ2-7,TGTGCCAGCTCGGAGAATAGTATTGAGCAGTACTTC,CASSENSIEQYF
.,.,TRBV29-1,TRBJ2-1,TGCAGCGGGCCACTCAAGGGGCCCAATGAGCAGTTCTTC,CSGPLKGPNEQFF
TRBD1,many,TRBV5-1,TRBJ1-1,TGCGCCAGCAGCCCGAGACAGGGGAAAATAAAGAACACTGAAGCTTTCTTT,CASSPRQGKIKNTEAFF
.,few,TRBV15,TRBJ1-5,TGTGCCACCAGCAGAGATCTGAACACGCAAACTTTTAATCAGCCCCAGCATTTT,CATSRDLNTQTFNQPQHF
TRBD1,.,TRBV2,TRBJ2-7,TGTGCCAGCAGCCTATACAGGGGCTGCGAGCAGTACTTC,CASSLYRGCEQYF
TRBD1,.,TRBV24-1,TRBJ2-3,TGTGCCGTCAAGCGGACAGGGTTAGATACGCAGTATTTT,CAVKRTGLDTQYF
TRBD2,many,TRBV4-2,TRBJ2-3,TGTGCCAGCAGCCAAGGCGGGGGTGCCGCAGATACGCAGTATTTT,CASSQGGGAADTQYF
.,.,TRBV10-3,TRBJ1-2,TGTGCCATCAGGGCAGGGGAAGAGTTTGGCTACACCTTC,CAIRAGEEFGYTF
.,many,TRBV5-1,TRBJ1-5,TGCGCCAGCAGCTTGGCCATCTCGGGGGAGCCCCAGCATTTT,CASSLAISGEPQHF
TRBD2,.,TRBV5-4,TRBJ2-3,TGTGCCAGCAGCTTGGAACTAGCGGGAGGAGGCACAGATACGCAGTATTTT,CASSLELAGGGTDTQYF
TRBD1,few,TRBV27,TRBJ1-4,TGTGCCAGCAGTTACGGGACAGGGTGGGCTAATGAAAAACTGTTTTTT,CASSYGTGWANEKLFF
.,.,TRBV5-1,TRBJ2-2,TGCGCCAGCAGCGCGGGACTGGGGGACACCGGGGAGCTGTTTTTT,CASSAGLGDTGELFF
TRBD2,many,TRBV20-1,TRBJ2-5,TGCAGTGCTGGAACTAGCGGGAGAGAGACCCAGTACTTC,CSAGTSGRETQYF
.,many,TRBV20-1,TRBJ2-7,TGCAGTGCTAGGTACAGGAGCTCCTACGAGCAGTACTTC,CSARYRSSYEQYF
TRBD2,.,TRBV3-1,TRBJ2-1,TGTGCCAGCAGCCAAGTAGGGACTAGCGATATGAATGAGCAGTTCTTC,CASSQVGTSDMNEQFF
.,.,TRBV6-1,TRBJ1-5,TGTGCCAGCAGGCGGGGGCTCACTCAGCCCCAGCATTTT,CASRRGLTQPQHF
.,many,TRBV10-1,TRBJ1-5,TGCGCCAGCAGTGGGTCGAGCAATCAGCCCCAGCATTTT,CASSGSSNQPQHF
.,.,TRBV5-8,TRBJ2-2,.,CASSLAGQGRTPGSCFF
.,many,TRBV20-1,TRBJ2-1,TGCAGTGCTAGTACCGGGTTTGGCAATGAGCAGTTCTTC,CSASTGFGNEQFF
.,many,TRBV3-1,TRBJ1-3,TGTGCCAGCAGCCAACCAAGACGGAGCTCTGGAAACACCATATATTTT,CASSQPRRSSGNTIYF
TRBD1,many,TRBV28,TRBJ1-1,TGTGCCAGCAGTCTCCCCGGGACAGGGAAACTGAACACTGAAGCTTTCTTT,CASSLPGTGKLNTEAFF
.,few,TRBV6-2/TRBV6-3,TRBJ2-6,TGTGCCAGCATCCGGACAAGGTCGTTCTCTGGGGCCAACGTCCTGACTTTC,CASIRTRSFSGANVLTF
.,many,TRBV20-1,TRBJ2-7,TGCAGTGCTATCGACCGACGAACTAGCTCCTACGAGCAGTACTTC,CSAIDRRTSSYEQYF
TRBD1,few,TRBV19,TRBJ1-4,TGTGCCAGTAGTCCAACCGGGACAGGGACTGAAAAACTGTTTTTT,CASSPTGTGTEKLFF
.,many,TRBV3-1,TRBJ1-5,TGTGCCAGCAGCCAAGGAGGGCCAGCTCAGCCCCAGCATTTT,CASSQGGPAQPQHF
.,.,TRBV11-2,TRBJ1-1,TGTGCCAGCAGCCCGGTGCAGGGTAGCACTGAAGCTTTCTTT,CASSPVQGSTEAFF
.,many,TRBV20-1,TRBJ1-1,TGCAGTGCTCTTAGGGGGTTCCTTGAAGCTTTCTTT,CSALRGFLEAFF
.,many,TRBV10-3,TRBJ2-7,TGTGCCATCAGTGAGGTCCAGACGGTCAGCTCCTACGAGCAGTACTTC,CAISEVQTVSSYEQYF
.,few,TRBV5-1,TRBJ2-7,TGCGCCAGCAGCGCAGGGCTCAGCGAGCAGTACTTC,CASSAGLSEQYF
TRBD1,.,TRBV3-1,TRBJ1-1,TGTGCCAGCAGCCAAGATCAGGGGGGCACTGAAGCTTTCTTT,CASSQDQGGTEAFF